Listed below are T cell receptor beta chains from one sample, sequenced in a study of T cells after yellow fever vaccination. From the 5' RACE reads, TCRdb called clonotypes with MiXCR, one entry per CDR3 protein. This table has hundreds of thousands of distinct CDR3 sequences, over 4% appearing once. Sample: PBMCs, taken 5 days after the yellow fever booster vaccination. The origin of the receptors is a man aged 18 to 35 who received the YFV17D yellow fever vaccine. The CDR3 runs from the conserved cysteine through the conserved F or W. D genes are given only for firm matches. Clone size, where shown, is once, few, many, or a class for clones that have expanded.

CDR3 DNA | CDR3 protein | clone size | J gene | V gene | D gene
TGTGCCAGCAGCGCTCAGATCAGTGATTCACCCCTCCACTTT | CASSAQISDSPLHF | . | TRBJ1-6 | TRBV7-9 | .
TGCAGTTCCCGGAGACAACCTAGCACAGATACGCAGTATTTT | CSSRRQPSTDTQYF | . | TRBJ2-3 | TRBV20-1 | .
TGTGCCAGCAGCTTAGAGGGACCGAACACTGAAGCTTTCTTT | CASSLEGPNTEAFF | . | TRBJ1-1 | TRBV7-9 | .
TGTGCCAGCAGTTTATTTGGGACAGGGGCAGATACGCAGTATTTT | CASSLFGTGADTQYF | . | TRBJ2-3 | TRBV12-3/TRBV12-4 | TRBD1
TGTGCCAGCAGCTTGGTCGGGGGTCGTCACATTCAGTACTTC | CASSLVGGRHIQYF | few | TRBJ2-4 | TRBV28 | .
TGCAGTGCTAGAGACGGTCGGGGTCCGAACACCGGGGAGCTGTTTTTT | CSARDGRGPNTGELFF | many | TRBJ2-2 | TRBV20-1 | .
TGTGCCAGCAACCCTAACCCGGGACAGGGACATTCACCCCTCCACTTT | CASNPNPGQGHSPLHF | . | TRBJ1-6 | TRBV27 | TRBD1
TGTGCCAGTAGACCCCCGGGATCCTGGAGGTCGGATACGCAGTATTTT | CASRPPGSWRSDTQYF | many | TRBJ2-3 | TRBV19 | .
TGTGCCAGCAGCCCGGACAGCCGGGCGCCCGAAGAGACCCAGTACTTC | CASSPDSRAPEETQYF | . | TRBJ2-5 | TRBV7-9 | .
TGTGCCAGCAGTGAATATGGGGACAGGGAGTTCTTC | CASSEYGDREFF | few | TRBJ2-1 | TRBV6-1 | TRBD1
TGTGCCAGCAGTTTGAGTAATAGCTATGGCTACACCTTC | CASSLSNSYGYTF | few | TRBJ1-2 | TRBV7-9 | .
TGTGCCGGACTGAGGACAAGCTCTGGAAACACCATATATTTT | CAGLRTSSGNTIYF | many | TRBJ1-3 | TRBV6-6 | .
TGCAGTGCGGTAGCGGGGGGCCTAGAGCAGTTCTTC | CSAVAGGLEQFF | many | TRBJ2-1 | TRBV20-1 | TRBD2
TGTGCCAGCAGCTCCCCAGGCGGACAGTTGAACACTGAAGCTTTCTTT | CASSSPGGQLNTEAFF | . | TRBJ1-1 | TRBV7-6 | .
TGTGCCAGCAGTTTTTACAGGGGTGGTTCACCCCTCCACTTT | CASSFYRGGSPLHF | . | TRBJ1-6 | TRBV6-5 | TRBD1
TGTGCCAGCAGTTTGGTCCCGACGAGTGAAAAACTGTTTTTT | CASSLVPTSEKLFF | few | TRBJ1-4 | TRBV12-3/TRBV12-4 | .
TGTGCCAGCAGATATGTACCGGGAGGATCCTACGAGCAGTACTTC | CASRYVPGGSYEQYF | . | TRBJ2-7 | TRBV7-2 | TRBD2
TGTGCCAGCAGTCGGCCTATCTGGGGCTACACCTTC | CASSRPIWGYTF | . | TRBJ1-2 | TRBV5-6 | .
TGTGCCAGCAGTTACGGTTGGGGGGGCTACGAGCAGTACTTC | CASSYGWGGYEQYF | . | TRBJ2-7 | TRBV6-5 | TRBD2
TGTGCCAGCAGCTTAGCCAGTGGCCTAAACCAGCCCCAGCATTTT | CASSLASGLNQPQHF | many | TRBJ1-5 | TRBV7-6 | .
TGCAGTGCTAACTTTGGGGGGCGCTACGAGACCCAGTACTTC | CSANFGGRYETQYF | many | TRBJ2-5 | TRBV20-1 | .
TGTGCCAGCAGCTTGAGTCCGAGAATGCCCGGGGAGCTGTTTTTT | CASSLSPRMPGELFF | many | TRBJ2-2 | TRBV7-8 | .
TGCGCCAGCAGCATACCGGGTCAAGACGAGCAGTACTTC | CASSIPGQDEQYF | many | TRBJ2-7 | TRBV4-3 | .
TGTGCCCTTCGGCGGGGGACAGGCACCACAGATACGCAGTATTTT | CALRRGTGTTDTQYF | few | TRBJ2-3 | TRBV12-3/TRBV12-4 | .
TGTGCCATCAGAAACCGGGACGGATCCTACAATGAGCAGTTCTTC | CAIRNRDGSYNEQFF | few | TRBJ2-1 | TRBV10-3 | .
TGCAGTGCTAGACCGCCTGGCGGGACAGGGAACACCGGGGAGCTGTTTTTT | CSARPPGGTGNTGELFF | few | TRBJ2-2 | TRBV20-1 | TRBD1
TGCGCCAGCAGCCAGGTGTCCGGGACTGGGGCCAACGTCCTGACTTTC | CASSQVSGTGANVLTF | many | TRBJ2-6 | TRBV4-3 | .
TGCGCCAGCAGCGAGACAGCGGGGGGGGAAGAGACCCAGTACTTC | CASSETAGGEETQYF | . | TRBJ2-5 | TRBV5-1 | TRBD2
TGCGCCAGCAGCCAAGTAGTCAGGGTTGAAGCTTTCTTT | CASSQVVRVEAFF | few | TRBJ1-1 | TRBV4-3 | .
TGTGCCAGCAGTTTATATTCTGGGGGCGGGGAGCTGTTTTTT | CASSLYSGGGELFF | . | TRBJ2-2 | TRBV12-3/TRBV12-4 | .
TGCGCCAGCAGCCAAAGAAACACAGATACGCAGTATTTT | CASSQRNTDTQYF | . | TRBJ2-3 | TRBV5-1 | .
TGTGCCAGCAGCCCACACAGGGGCCCTCGCTCATATGGCTACACCTTC | CASSPHRGPRSYGYTF | . | TRBJ1-2 | TRBV12-3/TRBV12-4 | TRBD1
TGTGCCAGCAGCTTAGATCACGGGCAGGGAATTGTTTATTTT | CASSLDHGQGIVYF | . | TRBJ2-3 | TRBV7-2 | .
TGTGCCAGTACCCCCATTGCAGGGGTCACCGGGGAGCTGTTTTTT | CASTPIAGVTGELFF | many | TRBJ2-2 | TRBV19 | .
TGCAGTGCTAGGCCGGGCTCGTTCACAGATACGCAGTATTTT | CSARPGSFTDTQYF | few | TRBJ2-3 | TRBV20-1 | .
TGTGCCAGCAGCCCGGGACAGGGCCGAGATACGCAGTATTTT | CASSPGQGRDTQYF | many | TRBJ2-3 | TRBV4-2 | TRBD1
TGCGCCAGCAGCTTGGAGTTTGGGCCAGGGGAATCCAGGAAAGAGACCCAGTACTTC | CASSLEFGPGESRKETQYF | few | TRBJ2-5 | TRBV5-1 | .
TGCGCCAGCACGCGGGAAAGCAACTCTGGAAACACCACATATTTT | CASTRESNSGNTTYF | few | TRBJ1-3 | TRBV5-1 | .
TGTGCCAGCAGCCAACCCAGGGCTAGCGGGGGATTCTACGAGCAGTACTTC | CASSQPRASGGFYEQYF | . | TRBJ2-7 | TRBV4-2 | TRBD2
TGTGCTAGTCACCGCCCGGGGTTCTCCTACGAGCAGTACTTC | CASHRPGFSYEQYF | few | TRBJ2-7 | TRBV12-5 | .
TGCGCCAGCAGCTTGGGACAGGAACCCGATAATTCACCCCTCCACTTT | CASSLGQEPDNSPLHF | many | TRBJ1-6 | TRBV5-1 | .
TGTGCCAGCAGCCTTGGGACTAGCGGACTCACAGATACGCAGTATTTT | CASSLGTSGLTDTQYF | . | TRBJ2-3 | TRBV5-4 | TRBD2
TGTGCCAGCTCACCACCGTTGACAGGGTACTATGGCTACACCTTC | CASSPPLTGYYGYTF | . | TRBJ1-2 | TRBV18 | TRBD1
TGTGCCAGCAGCTGGACGCCGGGACTAGCGGGGGGGGCCAGCACCGGGGAGCTGTTTTTT | CASSWTPGLAGGASTGELFF | . | TRBJ2-2 | TRBV7-9 | TRBD2
TGTGCAAGTCGCTTAGCGGGTGGGGGCAATCAGCCCCAGCATTTT | CASRLAGGGNQPQHF | . | TRBJ1-5 | TRBV12-2 | .
TGCGCCAGCAGCGTAGGTCCCTCGGAGACCCAGTACTTC | CASSVGPSETQYF | many | TRBJ2-5 | TRBV4-3 | .